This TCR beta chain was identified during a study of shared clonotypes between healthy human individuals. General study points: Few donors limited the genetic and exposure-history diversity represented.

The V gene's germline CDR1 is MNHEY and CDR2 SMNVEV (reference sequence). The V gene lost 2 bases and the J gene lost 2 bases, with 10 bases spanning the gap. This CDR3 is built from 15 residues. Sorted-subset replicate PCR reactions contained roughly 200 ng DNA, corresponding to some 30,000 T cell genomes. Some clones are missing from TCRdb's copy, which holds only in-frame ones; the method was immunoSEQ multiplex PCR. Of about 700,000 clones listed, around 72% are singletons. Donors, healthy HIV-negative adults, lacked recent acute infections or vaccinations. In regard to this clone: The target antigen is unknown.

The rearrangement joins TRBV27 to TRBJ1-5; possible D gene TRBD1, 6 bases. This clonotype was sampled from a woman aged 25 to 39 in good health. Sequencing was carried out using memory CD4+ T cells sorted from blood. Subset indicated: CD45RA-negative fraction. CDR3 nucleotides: TGTGCCAGCAGTTTAAAGCCAGGGGGCAATCAGCCCCAGCATTTT. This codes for CASSLKPGGNQPQHF.